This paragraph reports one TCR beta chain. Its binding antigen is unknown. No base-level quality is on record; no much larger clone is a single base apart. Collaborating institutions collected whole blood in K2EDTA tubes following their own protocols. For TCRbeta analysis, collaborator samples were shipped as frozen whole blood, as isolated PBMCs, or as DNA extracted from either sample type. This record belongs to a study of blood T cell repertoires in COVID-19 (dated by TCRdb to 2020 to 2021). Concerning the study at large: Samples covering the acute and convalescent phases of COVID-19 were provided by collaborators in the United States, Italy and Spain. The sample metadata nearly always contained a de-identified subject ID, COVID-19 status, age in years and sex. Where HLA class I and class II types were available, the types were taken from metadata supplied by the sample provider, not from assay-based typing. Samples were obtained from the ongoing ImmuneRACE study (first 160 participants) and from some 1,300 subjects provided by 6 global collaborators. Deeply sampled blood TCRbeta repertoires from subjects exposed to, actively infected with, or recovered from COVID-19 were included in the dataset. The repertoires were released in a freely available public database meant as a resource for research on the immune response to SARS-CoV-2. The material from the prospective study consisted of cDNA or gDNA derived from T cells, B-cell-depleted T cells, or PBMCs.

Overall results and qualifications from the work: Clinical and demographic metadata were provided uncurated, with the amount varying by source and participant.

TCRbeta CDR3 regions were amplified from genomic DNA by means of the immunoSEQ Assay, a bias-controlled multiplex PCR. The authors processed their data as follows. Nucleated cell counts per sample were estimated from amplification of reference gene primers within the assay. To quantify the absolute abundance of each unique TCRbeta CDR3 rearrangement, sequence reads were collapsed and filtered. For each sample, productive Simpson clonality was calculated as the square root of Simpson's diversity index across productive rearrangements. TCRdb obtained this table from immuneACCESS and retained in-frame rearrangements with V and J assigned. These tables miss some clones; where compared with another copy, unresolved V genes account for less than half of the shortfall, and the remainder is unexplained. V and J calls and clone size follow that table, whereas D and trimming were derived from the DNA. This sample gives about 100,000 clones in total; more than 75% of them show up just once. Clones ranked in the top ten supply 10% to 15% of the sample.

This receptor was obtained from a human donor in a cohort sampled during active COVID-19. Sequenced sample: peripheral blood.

The nucleotide sequence reads TGTGCCAGCAGCCCACGAGGACAGGGAGGAGATACGCAGTATTTT. This encodes CASSPRGQGGDTQYF. The chain is encoded by TRBV7-2 joined to TRBJ2-3, with 8 central nucleotides matching TRBD1. The CDR3 contains 15 residues, cysteine and phenylalanine counted. The kept DNA is CDR3 alone, 45 bases in frame from the first base. CDR1 and CDR2, per the germline V gene, are SGHTA and FQGNSA. Clipping removes 5 bases from V and 5 bases from J, with 9 as the unmatched junction base count. Here the CDR3 is joined to the reference TRBV7-2 and TRBJ2-3 genes, and the full variable domain is: GAGVSQSPSNKVTEKGKDVELRCDPISGHTALYWYRQSLGQGLEFLIYFQGNSAPDKSGLPSDRFSAERTGGSVSTLTIQRTQQEDSAVYLCASSPRGQGGDTQYFGPGTRLTVL.